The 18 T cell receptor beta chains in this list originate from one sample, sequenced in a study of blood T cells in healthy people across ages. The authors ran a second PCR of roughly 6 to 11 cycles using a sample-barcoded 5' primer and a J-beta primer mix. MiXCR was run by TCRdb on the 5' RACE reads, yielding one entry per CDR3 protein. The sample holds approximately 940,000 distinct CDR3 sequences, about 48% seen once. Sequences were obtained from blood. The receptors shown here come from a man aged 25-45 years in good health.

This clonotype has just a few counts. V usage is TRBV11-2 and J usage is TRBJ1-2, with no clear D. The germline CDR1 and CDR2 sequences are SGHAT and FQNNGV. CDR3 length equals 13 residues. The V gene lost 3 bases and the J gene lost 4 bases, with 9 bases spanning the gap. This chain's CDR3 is CASSFRSLYGYTF. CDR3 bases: TGTGCCAGCAGCTTCCGTTCCCTCTATGGCTACACCTTC.

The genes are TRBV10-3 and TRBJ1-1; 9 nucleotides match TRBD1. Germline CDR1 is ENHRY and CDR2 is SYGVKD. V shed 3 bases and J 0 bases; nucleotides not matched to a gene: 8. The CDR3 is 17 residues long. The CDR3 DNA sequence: TGTGCCATCAGTGAACCGGACAGGGGAGCGATGAACACTGAAGCTTTCTTT. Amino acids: CAISEPDRGAMNTEAFF.

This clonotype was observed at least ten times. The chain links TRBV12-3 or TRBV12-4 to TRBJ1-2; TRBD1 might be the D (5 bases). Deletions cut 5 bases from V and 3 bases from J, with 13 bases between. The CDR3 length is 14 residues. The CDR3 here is CASSLGGADYGYTF. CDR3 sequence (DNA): TGTGCCAGCAGTCTTGGGGGAGCGGACTATGGCTACACCTTC.

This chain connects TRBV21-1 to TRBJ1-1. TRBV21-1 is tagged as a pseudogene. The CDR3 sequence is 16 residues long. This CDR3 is CASSKEGEGPYTEAFF. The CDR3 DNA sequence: TGTGCCAGCAGCAAGGAAGGGGAGGGGCCGTACACTGAAGCTTTCTTT.

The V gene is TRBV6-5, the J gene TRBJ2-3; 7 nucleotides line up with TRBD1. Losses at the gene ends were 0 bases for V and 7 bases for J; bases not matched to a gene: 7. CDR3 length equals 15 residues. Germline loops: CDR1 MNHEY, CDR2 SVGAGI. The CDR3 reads CASSYSTGFRNTQYF. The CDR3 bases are TGTGCCAGCAGTTACTCGACAGGGTTTAGGAATACGCAGTATTTT.

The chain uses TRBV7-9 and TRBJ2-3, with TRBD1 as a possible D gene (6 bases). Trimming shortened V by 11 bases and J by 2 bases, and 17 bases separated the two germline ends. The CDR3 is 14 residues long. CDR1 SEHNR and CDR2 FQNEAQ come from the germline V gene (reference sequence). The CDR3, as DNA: TGTGCCGCCACCGCAAGGGGGATCACAGATACGCAGTATTTT. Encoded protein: CAATARGITDTQYF.

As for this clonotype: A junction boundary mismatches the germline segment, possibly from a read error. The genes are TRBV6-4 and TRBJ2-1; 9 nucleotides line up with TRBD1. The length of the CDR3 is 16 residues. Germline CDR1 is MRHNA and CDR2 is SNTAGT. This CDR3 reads CASSPLGQGKPNEQLF. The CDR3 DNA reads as TGTGCCAGCAGCCCCCTCGGACAGGGGAAACCCAATGAGCAGTTATTC.

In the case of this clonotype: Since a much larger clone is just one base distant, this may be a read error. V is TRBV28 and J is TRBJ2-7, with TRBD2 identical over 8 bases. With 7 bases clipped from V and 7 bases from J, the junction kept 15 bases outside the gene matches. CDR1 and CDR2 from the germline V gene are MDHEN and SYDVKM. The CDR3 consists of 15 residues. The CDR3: CASTRGGSFYNEQYF. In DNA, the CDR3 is TGTGCCAGCACCCGCGGGGGGTCATTCTACAATGAGCAGTACTTC.

The DNA of the CDR3 is TGCAGCGGTTTCGTTAGCATCGATGGCTACACCTTC. This translates into CSGFVSIDGYTF. V is TRBV29-1 and J is TRBJ1-2; D remains unclear. V lost 7 bases and J 6 bases, leaving 15 bases between the germline ends. The V gene's germline CDR1 is SQVTM and CDR2 ANQGSEA. The CDR3 length is 12 residues.

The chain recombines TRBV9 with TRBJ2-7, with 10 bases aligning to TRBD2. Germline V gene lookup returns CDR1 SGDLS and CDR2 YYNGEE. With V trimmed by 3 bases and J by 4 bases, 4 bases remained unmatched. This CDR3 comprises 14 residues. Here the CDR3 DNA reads TGTGCCAGCAGCGGTGTGACTAGCGGGTACGAGCAGTACTTC. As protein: CASSGVTSGYEQYF. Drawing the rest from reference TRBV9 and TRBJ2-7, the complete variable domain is DSGVTQTPKHLITATGQRVTLRCSPRSGDLSVYWYQQSLDQGLQFLIQYYNGEERAKGNILERFSAQQFPDLHSELNLSSLELGDSALYFCASSGVTSGYEQYFGPGTRLTVT.

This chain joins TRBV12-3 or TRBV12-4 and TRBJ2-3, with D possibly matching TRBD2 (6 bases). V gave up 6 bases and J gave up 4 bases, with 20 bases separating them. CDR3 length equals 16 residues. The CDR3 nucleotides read TGTGCCAGCAGCACCATGACTAGAGGGGATCCAGATACGCAGTATTTT. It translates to CASSTMTRGDPDTQYF.

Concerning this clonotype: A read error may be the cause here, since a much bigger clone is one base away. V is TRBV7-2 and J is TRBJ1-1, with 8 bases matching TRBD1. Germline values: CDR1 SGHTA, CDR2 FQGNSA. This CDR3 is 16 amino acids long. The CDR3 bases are TGTGCCAACAGCTTTAGGACAGGGCGTCTGAACACTGAAGCTTTCTTT. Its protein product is CANSFRTGRLNTEAFF.

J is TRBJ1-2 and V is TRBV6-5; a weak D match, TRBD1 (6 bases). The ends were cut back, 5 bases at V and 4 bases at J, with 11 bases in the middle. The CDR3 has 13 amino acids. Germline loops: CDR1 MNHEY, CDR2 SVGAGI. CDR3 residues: CASSVDRLYGYTF. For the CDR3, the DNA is TGTGCCAGCAGTGTCGACAGGCTCTATGGCTACACCTTC.

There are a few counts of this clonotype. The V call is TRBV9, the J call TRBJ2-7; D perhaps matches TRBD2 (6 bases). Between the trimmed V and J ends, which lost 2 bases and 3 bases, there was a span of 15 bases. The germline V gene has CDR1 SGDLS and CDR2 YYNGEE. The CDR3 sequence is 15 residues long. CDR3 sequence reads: CASSVGDSEVYEQYF. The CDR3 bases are TGTGCCAGCAGCGTTGGGGACTCGGAGGTCTACGAGCAGTACTTC.

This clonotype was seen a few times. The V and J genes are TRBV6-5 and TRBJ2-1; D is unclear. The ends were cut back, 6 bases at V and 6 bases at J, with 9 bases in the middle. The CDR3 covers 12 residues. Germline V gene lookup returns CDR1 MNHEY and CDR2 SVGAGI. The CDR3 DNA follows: TGTGCCAGCAGCACCCACAGCAATGAGCAGTTCTTC. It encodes CASSTHSNEQFF.

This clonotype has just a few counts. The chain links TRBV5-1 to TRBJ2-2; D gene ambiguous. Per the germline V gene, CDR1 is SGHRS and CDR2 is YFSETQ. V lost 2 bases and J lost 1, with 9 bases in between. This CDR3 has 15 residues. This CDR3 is CASSLGRQNTGELFF. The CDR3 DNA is TGCGCCAGCAGCTTAGGACGGCAGAACACCGGGGAGCTGTTTTTT.

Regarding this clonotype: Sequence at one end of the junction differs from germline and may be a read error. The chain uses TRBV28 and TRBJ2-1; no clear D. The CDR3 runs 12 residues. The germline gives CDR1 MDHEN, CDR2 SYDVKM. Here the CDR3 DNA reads TGTGCCAGCAGTTTAAGTTACAATGGGCAGTTCTTC. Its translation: CASSLSYNGQFF.

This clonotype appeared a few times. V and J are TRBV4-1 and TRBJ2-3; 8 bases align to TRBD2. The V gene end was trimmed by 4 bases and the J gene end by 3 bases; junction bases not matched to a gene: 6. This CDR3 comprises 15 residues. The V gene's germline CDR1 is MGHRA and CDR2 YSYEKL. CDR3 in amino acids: CASSRKAGGTDTQYF. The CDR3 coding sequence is TGCGCCAGCAGCCGGAAGGCGGGGGGTACAGATACGCAGTATTTT.